This T cell receptor beta chain was captured by sequencing in a study of blood T cell repertoires in COVID-19. The method was immunoSEQ multiplex PCR; TCRdb's version includes in-frame clones alone and lacks a portion of them. The sample lists about 98,000 clones, approximately 89% seen once, with 10% in the top ten. V was pared by 1 base and J by 3 bases, with 10 bases between. Germline V gene lookup returns CDR1 LNHDA and CDR2 SQIVND (reference sequence). The CDR3 runs 15 residues. The chain joins TRBV19 to TRBJ2-1; tentatively, D is TRBD2 (6 bases). Sequencing was carried out using peripheral blood. The clonotype comes from a man between 50 and 59 years old with acute or convalescent COVID-19. The CDR3 reads CASSIGGDFYNEQFF. The DNA for the CDR3 is TGTGCCAGTAGTATAGGTGGGGACTTCTACAATGAGCAGTTCTTC.